These 16 T cell receptor beta chains share one sample of origin, sequenced in a study of blood T cell repertoires in COVID-19 (TCRdb year 2020). The receptor library was made with the immunoSEQ multiplex PCR assay. Entries here come from immuneACCESS through TCRdb and include only in-frame sequences with V and J called. Some clones fail to appear in such tables; in the studies checked, an unresolved V gene covers under half of the shortfall, and the cause of the remainder is unknown. The sample has over 300,000 clones on record, roughly 85% of them singletons. Just over 7% of the sample is held by the ten biggest clonotypes. The sequencing sample was made of peripheral blood. The receptors were sampled from a human donor in a cohort sampled during active COVID-19.

This chain uses TRBV2 with TRBJ2-7; 10 nucleotides agree with TRBD2. The ends lost 6 bases at V and 2 bases at J; junction bases unmatched: 7. Germline CDR1 reads SNHLY; CDR2 reads FYNNEI. The CDR3 is 15 amino acids. The CDR3 sequence is CASRSLAGAAYEQYF. The CDR3 bases are TGTGCCAGCAGGTCCCTAGCGGGGGCTGCCTACGAGCAGTACTTC.

The rearrangement uses TRBV6-5 and TRBJ2-1; 12 nucleotides line up with TRBD2. The CDR3 has 16 residues. V dropped 2 bases and J dropped 6; count of bases not matched to a gene: 5. Germline V lookup: CDR1 MNHEY, CDR2 SVGAGI. The CDR3 loop is CASSYTGLAGRNEQFF. In DNA form, the CDR3 reads TGTGCCAGCAGTTACACGGGACTAGCGGGCCGCAATGAGCAGTTCTTC.

The CDR3 DNA sequence: TGCGCCAGCAGCTTGGCCAAGGTTCCAGGGGCGAACACTGAAGCTTTCTTT. It translates to CASSLAKVPGANTEAFF. The chain is built from TRBV5-1 and TRBJ1-1; TRBD1 might be the D (6 bases). The CDR3 is 17 residues long. The V gene's germline CDR1 is SGHRS and CDR2 YFSETQ. V dropped 0 bases and J dropped 1 base, with 16 bases sitting between them.

This chain links TRBV5-1 with TRBJ2-3; D is ambiguous. The V and J ends lost 6 bases and 2 bases respectively, with 10 bases between them. This CDR3 comprises 13 residues. CDR1 and CDR2 (germline): SGHRS, YFSETQ. CDR3 region: CASTSGVTDTQYF. The CDR3 DNA reads TGCGCCAGCACCTCGGGTGTCACAGATACGCAGTATTTT.

The genes are TRBV19 and TRBJ2-3; D gene ambiguous. V lost 6 bases and J 0 bases, leaving 10 bases between the germline ends. Germline-derived CDR1 and CDR2 are LNHDA and SQIVND (reference sequence). The CDR3 spans 14 residues. The CDR3 coding sequence is TGTGCCAGTAGAGTGGCAGGTAGCACAGATACGCAGTATTTT. Translating gives CASRVAGSTDTQYF.

This clone was seen a single time. CDR3 in amino acids: CASSPGSYGELFF. As DNA, the CDR3 is TGTGCCAGCAGCCCAGGGTCCTACGGGGAGCTGTTTTTT. This rearrangement joins TRBV3-1 (or the pseudogene TRBV3-2) to TRBJ2-2, with D possibly TRBD1 on 5 matching bases. Germline CDR1 and CDR2: LGHDT and YNNKEL (reference sequence). The CDR3 consists of 13 residues. Between the trimmed V and J ends, which lost 4 bases and 7 bases, there was a span of 10 bases.

The V and J genes are TRBV5-1 and TRBJ2-1; 10 nucleotides line up with TRBD1. The CDR3 contains 15 residues. The germline V gene has CDR1 SGHRS and CDR2 YFSETQ. Trimming cost V 4 bases and J 4 bases; bases outside gene matches: 5. CDR3 loop: CASSGGTGDYNEQFF. CDR3 bases: TGCGCCAGCAGCGGCGGGACAGGGGATTACAATGAGCAGTTCTTC.

J is TRBJ1-6 and V is TRBV28, with TRBD1 matching over 8 bases. V lost 2 bases to trimming and J lost 1 base; unmatched junction nucleotides: 7. Germline CDR1 and CDR2: MDHEN and SYDVKM. This CDR3 spans 18 amino acids. The CDR3 DNA reads TGTGCCAGCAGTTTAAGCGGACAGGGCGTATCCTATAATTCACCCCTCCACTTT. Protein product: CASSLSGQGVSYNSPLHF.

The chain couples TRBV5-6 to TRBJ1-2; 9 positions agree with TRBD1. Unmatched junction bases numbered 3, after V lost 1 base and J lost 5 bases. The CDR3 has 14 amino acids. Germline CDR1 reads SGHDT; CDR2 reads YYEEEE. DNA for the CDR3: TGTGCCAGCAGCTTGTGGGACAGGGAGTATGGCTACACCTTC. Translation gives CASSLWDREYGYTF.

This rearrangement joins TRBV10-3 to TRBJ1-2; TRBD1 aligns across 8 bases. CDR3 size: 13 residues. Losses at the gene ends were 6 bases for V and 3 bases for J; bases not matched to a gene: 3. The germline gives CDR1 ENHRY, CDR2 SYGVKD. The chain's CDR3 is CAISGQGDYGYTF. The CDR3 nucleotides are TGTGCCATCAGCGGACAGGGCGACTATGGCTACACCTTC.

The chain couples TRBV25-1 to TRBJ1-5; D ambiguous. Trimming took 1 base from V and 3 from J, leaving 10 bases between them. This CDR3 is built from 15 residues. Germline V gene lookup returns CDR1 MGHDK and CDR2 SYGVNS. CDR3 nucleotide sequence: TGTGCCAGCAGTGAATCCAGTTGGTTCAATCAGCCCCAGCATTTT. Amino acids: CASSESSWFNQPQHF.

V and J are TRBV7-9 and TRBJ1-2; the match to TRBD1 covers 12 bases. Germline CDR1 and CDR2: SEHNR and FQNEAQ (reference sequence). J lost 6 bases, V lost 6 bases, and 14 bases had no gene match. This CDR3 has 17 amino acids. CDR3 loop: CASSFAGTGGLGDGYTF. As DNA, the CDR3 is TGTGCCAGCAGTTTTGCCGGGACAGGGGGCCTTGGAGATGGCTACACCTTC.

J is TRBJ2-4 and V is TRBV29-1; 9 bases are shared with TRBD1. Trimming removed 4 bases from V and 0 bases from J; junction bases left unmatched: 7. The CDR3 is 16 amino acids. Germline V gene data show CDR1 as SQVTM and CDR2 as ANQGSEA. The CDR3 DNA sequence: TGCAGCGTTGGCGGGACAGGGTTTCTAGCCAAAAACATTCAGTACTTC. This codes for CSVGGTGFLAKNIQYF.

A few counts support this clone. This chain joins TRBV2 and TRBJ1-2, with D unclear. Germline V CDR1 and CDR2: SNHLY, FYNNEI. This CDR3 is built from 11 residues. Trimming took off 4 bases at V and 4 bases at J, with 4 bases between the two ends. In nucleotides, the CDR3 is TGTGCCAGCAGTGGAGGCTATGGCTACACCTTC. The encoded protein is CASSGGYGYTF.

This sequence joins TRBV10-2 and TRBJ2-5; TRBD2 agrees at 10 bases. With 7 bases clipped from V and 4 bases from J, the junction kept 9 bases outside the gene matches. Germline CDR1 is WSHSY and CDR2 is SAAADI. The CDR3 is made up of 15 amino acids. CDR3 sequence (DNA): TGCGCCAGCACCCCATATGCTAGCGGGGGAGAGACCCAGTACTTC. This gives the protein CASTPYASGGETQYF.

This clone has a handful of counts. The chain uses TRBV2 and TRBJ1-2; perhaps TRBD1 as D (6 bases). The length of the CDR3 is 13 residues. Germline CDR1 SNHLY, CDR2 FYNNEI. With 4 bases removed from V and 2 bases from J, the gap between germline ends came to 8 bases. Here the CDR3 reads CASSATGNYGYTF. The CDR3 coding sequence is TGTGCCAGCAGTGCGACAGGCAACTATGGCTACACCTTC.